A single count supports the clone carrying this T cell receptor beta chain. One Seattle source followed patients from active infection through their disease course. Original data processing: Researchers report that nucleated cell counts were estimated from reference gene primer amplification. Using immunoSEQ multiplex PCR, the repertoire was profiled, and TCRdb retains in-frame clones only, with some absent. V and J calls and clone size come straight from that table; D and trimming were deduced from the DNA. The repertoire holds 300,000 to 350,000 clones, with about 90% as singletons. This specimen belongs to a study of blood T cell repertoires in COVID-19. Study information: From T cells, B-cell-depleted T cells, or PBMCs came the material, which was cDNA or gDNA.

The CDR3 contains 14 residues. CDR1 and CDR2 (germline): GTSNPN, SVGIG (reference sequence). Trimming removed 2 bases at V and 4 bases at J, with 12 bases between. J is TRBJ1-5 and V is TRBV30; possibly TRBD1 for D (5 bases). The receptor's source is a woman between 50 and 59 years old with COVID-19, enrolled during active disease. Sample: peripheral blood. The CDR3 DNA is TGTGCCTGGAGTACGGACATCCAGAATCAGCCCCAGCATTTT. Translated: CAWSTDIQNQPQHF.